These 14 T cell receptor beta chains share one sample of origin, sequenced in a study of T-cell memory formation after mild COVID-19 (dated by TCRdb to 2020 to 2022). The receptor library was made with 5' RACE. Sequenced using an Illumina NovaSeq 6000. TCRdb cleaned the public reads at Q25 with fastp, built clones with MiXCR and kept in-frame beta chains. Identical CDR3 protein sequences are pooled into one entry, listed with their most common genes and DNA. The sample data list about 470,000 distinct CDR3 sequences, and about 23% of these were observed just once. Under 15% of the sample belongs to the ten largest clones. Sequenced: PBMCs or a T cell subset sorted from them (not recorded which). The source of these receptors is an adult woman who had mild COVID-19 (a few samples of this study predate the infection). The sample titles of this study are shuffled in the database, so cell type and time point are left out; the donor was told from shared clones.

This clonotype occurred a few times. The gene calls are TRBV19 and TRBJ1-5, with 8 bases fitting TRBD1. The CDR3 sequence is 14 residues long. J was trimmed by 9 bases and V by 8 bases; bases with no gene match: 12. Germline V lookup: CDR1 LNHDA, CDR2 SQIVND (reference sequence). For the CDR3, the DNA is TGTGCCAGTCAGGACAGGGAGGGAATCAGGCCCCAGCATTTT. This gives the protein CASQDREGIRPQHF.

This clonotype appeared many times. This chain links TRBV5-4 with TRBJ2-1, with D maybe TRBD2 (6 bases). Trimming stripped 0 bases from V and 3 bases from J, with 13 bases between. Germline V gene sequence: CDR1 SGHNT, CDR2 YYREEE (reference sequence). The CDR3 contains 16 residues. Here the CDR3 DNA reads TGTGCCAGCAGCTTGGCGTCGGGGGAGTTCTACAATGAGCAGTTCTTC. This gives the protein CASSLASGEFYNEQFF.

V and J are TRBV7-6 and TRBJ2-3; unclear D gene. Trimming removed 2 bases at V and 0 bases at J, with 6 bases between. Germline CDR1 reads SGHVS; CDR2 reads FNYEAQ. This CDR3 contains 14 residues. The CDR3 coding sequence is TGTGCCAGCAGCTTACAGGAAAGCACAGATACGCAGTATTTT. This codes for CASSLQESTDTQYF.

The rearrangement joins TRBV30 to TRBJ2-3; 11 bases are shared with TRBD2. The CDR3 runs to 13 residues. Germline values: CDR1 GTSNPN, CDR2 SVGIG (reference sequence). J gave up 3 bases and V 8 bases, and 4 bases lay outside the gene matches. The CDR3 is CASVAGGTDTQYF. The CDR3 DNA reads as TGTGCCAGTGTAGCGGGAGGGACAGATACGCAGTATTTT.

The genes are TRBV28 and TRBJ2-3, with a tentative D call TRBD2 (6 bases). CDR1 is MDHEN, CDR2 SYDVKM, per germline. This CDR3 region has 16 residues. Between the trimmed V and J ends, which lost 2 bases and 0 bases, there was a span of 12 bases. CDR3 sequence reads: CASSLLSGLSTDTQYF. Here the CDR3 DNA reads TGTGCCAGCAGTTTACTTAGCGGCCTTAGCACAGATACGCAGTATTTT. The full variable domain, in which reference TRBV28 and TRBJ2-3 provide the parts outside the CDR3, is DVKVTQSSRYLVKRTGEKVFLECVQDMDHENMFWYRQDPGLGLRLIYFSYDVKMKEKGDIPEGYSVSREKKERFSLILESASTNQTSMYLCASSLLSGLSTDTQYFGPGTRLTVL.

There are a few counts of this clonotype. J is TRBJ2-7 and V is TRBV5-1; D is uncertain. The V end lost 2 bases, the J end lost 2 bases, and 8 bases lay between the germline ends. The CDR3 is made up of 13 amino acids. The germline V gene encodes CDR1 SGHRS and CDR2 YFSETQ. CDR3 DNA: TGCGCCAGCAGCTTTCGGGTAGCCTACGAGCAGTACTTC. This sequence encodes CASSFRVAYEQYF.

The chain uses TRBV5-1 and TRBJ2-2; D may match TRBD1 or TRBD2 (5 bases each). CDR3 length: 15 residues. Germline CDR1 is SGHRS and CDR2 is YFSETQ. Trimming shortened V by 0 bases and J by 6 bases, and 12 bases separated the two germline ends. CDR3 coding DNA: TGCGCCAGCAGCTTGGACGGGGCAAGGGCCGGGGAGCTGTTTTTT. Translation gives CASSLDGARAGELFF.

This clonotype occurred a few times. The genes are TRBV5-5 and TRBJ1-1; D might be TRBD1 (5 bases). In germline, CDR1 is SGHKS, CDR2 YYEKEE (reference sequence). The CDR3 runs to 20 residues. With 4 bases removed from V and 0 bases from J, the gap between germline ends came to 28 bases. CDR3 sequence: CASSSGTNLKIQGVNTEAFF. The CDR3 DNA sequence: TGTGCCAGCAGCAGCGGGACCAACCTCAAGATTCAGGGAGTGAACACTGAAGCTTTCTTT.

The chain is built from TRBV4-1 and TRBJ1-2; D ambiguous. The CDR3 has 17 amino acids. Trimming left V 6 bases short and J 0 bases short, with 20 bases between. Germline V gene data show CDR1 as MGHRA and CDR2 as YSYEKL. The CDR3 loop reads CASRTTTLGRANYGYTF. CDR3 nucleotide sequence: TGCGCCAGCAGGACTACGACTCTAGGCAGAGCTAACTATGGCTACACCTTC.

CDR3 DNA: TGTGCCATCAGTGATGAGGTAGCCGAGCAGTTCTTC. Residues: CAISDEVAEQFF. The chain couples TRBV10-3 to TRBJ2-1; D gene ambiguous. The germline V gene encodes CDR1 ENHRY and CDR2 SYGVKD. V lost 3 bases and J 10 bases, leaving 10 bases between the germline ends. CDR3 length: 12 residues.

V usage is TRBV7-3 and J usage is TRBJ2-1, with D perhaps assigned TRBD1 or TRBD2 (6 bases each). CDR1 is SGHTA and CDR2 is FQGTGA in the germline V gene. The CDR3 is 14 amino acids. V was shortened by 5 bases and J by 5 bases, with 13 bases between the two germline ends. CDR3: CASSLGGIHNEQFF. The DNA for the CDR3 is TGTGCCAGCAGCCTAGGGGGGATCCACAATGAGCAGTTCTTC. Drawing the rest from reference TRBV7-3 and TRBJ2-1, the complete variable domain is GAGVSQTPSNKVTEKGKYVELRCDPISGHTALYWYRQSLGQGPEFLIYFQGTGAADDSGLPNDRFFAVRPEGSVSTLKIQRTERGDSAVYLCASSLGGIHNEQFFGPGTRLTVL.

The chain carries TRBV5-1 and TRBJ2-2; 11 bases are shared with TRBD1. Germline CDR1 is SGHRS and CDR2 is YFSETQ. The V segment lost 4 bases and the J segment 3 bases; nucleotides outside the gene matches: 8. The CDR3 loop spans 17 amino acids. CDR3 sequence: CASSRPGQGGYTGELFF. The CDR3 DNA reads as TGCGCCAGCAGCCGCCCGGGACAGGGGGGATACACCGGGGAGCTGTTTTTT.

The chain uses TRBV9 and TRBJ2-3; 13 positions agree with TRBD2. V was pared by 0 bases and J by 2 bases, with 3 bases of the junction left unmatched. CDR1 and CDR2 (germline): SGDLS, YYNGEE. The CDR3 consists of 17 residues. The CDR3 loop reads CASSVGLAGGLTDTQYF. The DNA for the CDR3 is TGTGCCAGCAGCGTAGGACTAGCGGGGGGACTCACAGATACGCAGTATTTT.

V gene TRBV25-1 combines with J gene TRBJ2-7, with D unresolved. CDR3 size: 14 residues. Germline V CDR1 and CDR2: MGHDK, SYGVNS. V was shortened by 6 bases and J by 7 bases, with 19 bases between the two germline ends. CDR3 sequence: CASSSGGPRREQYF. The CDR3 region has the DNA TGTGCCAGCAGCTCCGGCGGACCCCGAAGGGAGCAGTACTTC.